The 9 T cell receptor beta chains reported below all come from one sample, sequenced in a study of OX40 agonist ivuxolimab in advanced cancers. Library construction relied on the immunoSEQ multiplex PCR assay. TCRdb's version of the immuneACCESS table is confined to in-frame rearrangements and falls short of the full clone set. An unresolved V gene accounts for under half of the shortfall where checked; the remainder is of unknown origin. Present in this sample are approximately 90,000 clones, around 85% of which were seen just once. The ten top clones hold 3.5% to 4% of the sample. Sequenced material: CD4+ or CD8+ T cells sorted from blood, taken in a trial of the OX40 agonist ivuxolimab. The receptors were sampled from an adult with an advanced solid tumor such as melanoma, head and neck, liver or kidney cancer.

V is TRBV19 and J is TRBJ2-1; 9 bases align to TRBD2. Per germline, CDR1 LNHDA and CDR2 SQIVND (reference sequence). This CDR3 is built from 15 residues. Trimming removed 7 bases from V and 4 bases from J; junction bases left unmatched: 8. CDR3 amino acids: CASTLSGSSYNEQFF. The DNA for the CDR3 is TGTGCCAGTACCCTTAGCGGGAGCAGTTACAATGAGCAGTTCTTC.

The chain links TRBV28 to TRBJ2-3; D may be TRBD2 (5 bases). Germline CDR1 MDHEN, CDR2 SYDVKM. V lost 6 bases, J lost 0 bases, and 16 bases lay in between. The CDR3 has 16 residues. The CDR3 region is CASSPRRAASTDTQYF. The CDR3 nucleotides read TGTGCCAGCAGCCCCCGGCGAGCGGCTAGCACAGATACGCAGTATTTT.

The count of this clone is one. The chain has TRBV6-5 and TRBJ1-2, with D possibly being TRBD1 (6 bases). This CDR3 contains 12 residues. Germline CDR1 MNHEY, CDR2 SVGAGI. V was shortened by 4 bases and J by 6 bases, with 9 bases between the two germline ends. In nucleotides, the CDR3 is TGTGCCAGCAGTTCCAAGGGGGATGGCTACACCTTC. This sequence encodes CASSSKGDGYTF.

This clone turned up a few times. V usage is TRBV2 and J usage is TRBJ2-1, with D perhaps matching TRBD1 (5 bases). CDR1 is SNHLY and CDR2 is FYNNEI in the germline V gene. This CDR3 is 12 amino acids long. Trimming removed 7 bases at V and 7 bases at J, with 11 bases between. CDR3 in DNA: TGTGCCAGCAACCCAGGGTGGAATGAGCAGTTCTTC. This translates into CASNPGWNEQFF.

This clone has just one count. Other DNA variants within this sample encode the same CDR3. The chain is built from TRBV4-1 and TRBJ2-7, with D perhaps TRBD2 (5 bases). The length of the CDR3 is 12 residues. Between the trimmed V and J ends, which lost 1 base and 6 bases, there was a span of 7 bases. Per germline, CDR1 MGHRA and CDR2 YSYEKL. The CDR3 region is CASSQGGREQYF. The CDR3 nucleotides read TGCGCCAGCAGCCAAGGAGGGCGCGAGCAGTACTTC.

The gene calls are TRBV10-1 and TRBJ1-5; 8 positions agree with TRBD1. Germline CDR1 reads WNHNN; CDR2 reads SYGVQD (reference sequence). V shed 8 bases and J 4 bases; nucleotides not matched to a gene: 13. The CDR3 is 16 residues long. CDR3 amino acids: CASRQGFRLGNQPQHF. The CDR3 bases are TGCGCCAGCCGACAGGGGTTTCGTCTGGGAAATCAGCCCCAGCATTTT.

The rearrangement joins TRBV30 to TRBJ2-3; D not certain. The CDR3 is 15 residues long. Germline V gene data show CDR1 as GTSNPN and CDR2 as SVGIG (reference sequence). Trimming pared 2 bases from V and 0 bases from J, leaving 12 bases between. The CDR3 sequence is CAWSRMTSSTDTQYF. The CDR3 DNA sequence: TGTGCCTGGAGTCGAATGACCTCTAGCACAGATACGCAGTATTTT.

The sample holds a few counts of this clone. The chain has TRBV10-2 and TRBJ1-3; D not certain. Germline-derived CDR1 and CDR2 are WSHSY and SAAADI. V lost 3 bases to trimming and J lost 4 bases, with 4 bases between them. The CDR3 extends over 12 amino acids. The CDR3 region is CASSDLGNTIYF. In DNA, the CDR3 is TGCGCCAGCAGTGATTTAGGAAACACCATATATTTT.

The chain joins TRBV9 to TRBJ2-5; D gene unclear. The germline CDR1 and CDR2 sequences are SGDLS and YYNGEE. The ends were cut back, 1 base at V and 3 bases at J, with 10 bases in the middle. CDR3 size: 14 residues. CDR3 amino acids: CASSVNSEKETQYF. CDR3 bases: TGTGCCAGCAGCGTAAATTCGGAGAAAGAGACCCAGTACTTC.